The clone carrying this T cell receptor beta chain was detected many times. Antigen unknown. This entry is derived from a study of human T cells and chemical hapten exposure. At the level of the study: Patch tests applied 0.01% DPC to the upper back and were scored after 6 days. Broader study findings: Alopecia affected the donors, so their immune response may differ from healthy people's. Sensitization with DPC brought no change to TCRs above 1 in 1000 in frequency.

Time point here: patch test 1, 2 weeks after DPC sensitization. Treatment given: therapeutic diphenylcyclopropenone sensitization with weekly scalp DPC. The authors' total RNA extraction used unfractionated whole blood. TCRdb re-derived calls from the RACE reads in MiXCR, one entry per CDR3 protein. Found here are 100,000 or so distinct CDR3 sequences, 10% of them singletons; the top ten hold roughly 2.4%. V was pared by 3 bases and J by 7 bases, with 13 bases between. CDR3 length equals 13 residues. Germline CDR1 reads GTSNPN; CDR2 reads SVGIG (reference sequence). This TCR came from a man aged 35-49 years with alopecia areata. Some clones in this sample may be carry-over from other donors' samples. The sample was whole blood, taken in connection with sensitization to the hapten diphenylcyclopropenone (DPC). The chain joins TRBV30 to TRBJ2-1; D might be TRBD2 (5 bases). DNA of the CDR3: TGTGCCTGGAGACCCGGGAACTCAAATGAGCAGTTCTTC. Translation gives CAWRPGNSNEQFF.